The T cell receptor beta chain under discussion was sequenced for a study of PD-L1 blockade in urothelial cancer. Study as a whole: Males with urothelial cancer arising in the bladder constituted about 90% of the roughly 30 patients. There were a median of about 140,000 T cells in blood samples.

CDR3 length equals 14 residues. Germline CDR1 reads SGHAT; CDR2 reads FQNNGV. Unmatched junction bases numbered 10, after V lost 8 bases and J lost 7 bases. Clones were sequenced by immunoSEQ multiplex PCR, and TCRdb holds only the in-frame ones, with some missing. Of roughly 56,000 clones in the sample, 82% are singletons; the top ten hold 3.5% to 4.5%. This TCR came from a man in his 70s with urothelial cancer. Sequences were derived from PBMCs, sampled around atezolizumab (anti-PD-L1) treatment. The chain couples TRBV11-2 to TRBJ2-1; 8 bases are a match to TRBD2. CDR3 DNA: TGTGCCAGCGGGACCGGGAGGGCAACTAATGAGCAGTTCTTC. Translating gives CASGTGRATNEQFF.